Listed here is a single T cell receptor beta chain. The target of this receptor is not known. No clone much larger than this one lies a single base away; base qualities are absent. This sample is part of a study of blood T cells in healthy people across ages (dated by TCRdb to between 2014 and 2017). Broadly, across the study: Template switching captured roughly one uniquely barcoded TCR beta cDNA molecule per two T cells in model experiments. Two additional independent replicas of 1 million unique cDNA reads from the same blood draw were analyzed for two donors (one aged 18 to 29 and one aged 80 or older). To avoid experimental bias, donors of different ages were randomly spread across the sequencing lanes. The donors were divided into four age groups: young (average around 16 years), middle-aged (around 41), aged (approximately 59) and long-lived (nearly 85). The study measured age-related changes in TCR beta repertoire diversity using deep sequencing normalized with unique cDNA molecular identifiers. The paper's findings and limits, for the study overall: Bulk unsorted PBMC profiling prevented conclusive comparison of naive and antigen-experienced compartments. As age increased, observed TCR beta diversity per million T cells dropped in a roughly linear way, and a significant reduction was already evident by age roughly 36. Because donor CMV infection status was unknown, age-related changes in expanded clonotypes were potentially confounded. Total diversity estimates from one million sequenced T cells were considered lower bounds and underestimates. Compared with the aged group, the long-lived group had more naive CD4+ T cells, fewer expanded clones and increased TCR diversity, a pattern suggesting age selection. There was a strong correlation between observed TCR beta diversity and the percentage of naive T cells measured by flow cytometry.

The germline V gene encodes CDR1 DFQATT and CDR2 SNEGSKA (reference sequence). V is reduced by 1 base and J by 0 bases, leaving a spacing of 7 bases between them. The CDR3 runs 13 residues from the cysteine to the phenylalanine. CDR3 DNA only is kept here, 39 bases in frame from base 1. Libraries came from 5' RACE. The sequencing machine was an Illumina HiSeq 2500. A second PCR of 7 to 11 cycles was performed with a sample-barcoded 5' primer and a J-beta primer mix. A template-switch 5' adaptor carrying 12 random nucleotides introduced a unique molecular identifier onto each TCR beta cDNA molecule. At least 3 million CDR3-containing paired-end reads were obtained from each sample. First-strand cDNA synthesis was performed from all RNA using the Mint cDNA synthesis kit, with priming by a TRBC-specific oligonucleotide. After uracil-DNA glycosylase treatment, a first 18-cycle PCR used universal primers M1SS and BC2_uni_R on all cDNA. Processing in the source paper ran as follows. Each sample was normalized by randomly selecting 1 million high-quality reads, each carrying a distinct molecular identifier. Reads sharing molecular identifiers were discarded rather than binned into consensus sequences. MiTCR, set to a Q25 quality threshold and the strictest error-elimination algorithm, was used for CDR3 identification, clonotype clustering and error correction. A nonparametric unseen species model with Euler transformation was used to estimate a lower bound on total TCR beta diversity. TCRdb took the public reads, trimmed them with fastp at Q25, ran MiXCR for clone calling and kept in-frame beta chains. Under each unique CDR3 protein, matching rows form one entry showing the most common genes and DNA. The V and J calls come from TCRdb's annotation, not from the publication. The sample contains about 1.5 million distinct CDR3 sequences, around 40% of them found a single time. The ten most abundant clones make up 4% of the sample.

Systemically healthy Caucasian individuals from Russia, some 38 in total and aged about 6 to 100 years, were included as donors. Around 9.8 milliliters of peripheral blood were collected from each donor into EDTA-treated Vacutainer tubes. Ficoll-Paque density-gradient centrifugation was used to isolate PBMCs, with at least 6 million per sample. Trizol reagent was used to extract total RNA from PBMCs, with at least 5.5 micrograms per sample. The percentages of naive CD45RAhigh/CD27high T cells were determined by flow cytometry on a PBMC aliquot from every donor. Sequencing was performed on blood. The sequence came from a woman aged 18 to 35 in good health. The rearrangement joined TRBV20-1 to TRBJ2-7, with a weak D call of TRBD1 (6 bases match). The CDR3 is CSARGDTSYEQYF. The nucleotide sequence is TGCAGTGCTAGAGGGGACACCTCCTACGAGCAGTACTTC.